A single sample is the source of the 25 T cell receptor beta chains below, sequenced in a study of T cells expressing NK-cell markers. TCRdb re-called the 5' RACE reads; every CDR3 protein appears as one record, without DNA. The sample totals approximately 550,000 distinct CDR3 sequences. Sequencing was done on a sample of blood T cells: a sorted CD56 or NKG2C T cell subset, CD4+ or CD8+ T cells, or bulk PBMC T cells (not recorded which). The receptors shown here come from a man younger than 30 in good health.

The rearrangement joins TRBV4-1 to TRBJ2-3. The CDR3 covers 15 residues. CDR1 is MGHRA and CDR2 is YSYEKL in the germline V gene. The CDR3 is CASSQDLRGLDTQYF.

The rearrangement uses TRBV5-1 and TRBJ2-1. This CDR3 is 17 amino acids long. The germline gives CDR1 SGHRS, CDR2 YFSETQ. This CDR3 reads CASSLVTGGSSYNEQFF. Filled out from reference TRBV5-1 and TRBJ2-1, the complete variable domain reads KAGVTQTPRYLIKTRGQQVTLSCSPISGHRSVSWYQQTPGQGLQFLFEYFSETQRNKGNFPGRFSGRQFSNSRSEMNVSTLELGDSALYLCASSLVTGGSSYNEQFFGPGTRLTVL.

The chain couples TRBV9 to TRBJ2-7; TCRdb gives TRBD1 as the D gene, but with no DNA this cannot be confirmed. Germline V CDR1 and CDR2: SGDLS, YYNGEE. This CDR3 region has 16 residues. The CDR3 is CASSVDIGTGGYEQYF.

The CDR3 sequence: CASSFPGLAVQETQYF. The V call is TRBV11-1, the J call TRBJ2-5; TCRdb's D call, TRBD2, is unchecked because there is no DNA. CDR3 length equals 16 residues. Germline-derived CDR1 and CDR2 are SGHAT and FQDESV (reference sequence).

The V and J genes are TRBV4-1 and TRBJ2-5; lacking DNA, the TRBD2 call made by TCRdb goes unchecked. From germline, CDR1 is MGHRA and CDR2 YSYEKL. The CDR3 is 15 residues long. The CDR3 spells CASSQDLGDSRAQYF.

V and J are TRBV7-6 and TRBJ2-5; without DNA, the TCRdb call of TRBD2 cannot be checked. The CDR3 runs 15 residues. Germline V gives CDR1 SGHVS, CDR2 FNYEAQ. CDR3 residues: CASSLGGLADLTQYF.

V is TRBV12-3 or TRBV12-4 and J is TRBJ1-1; TCRdb calls TRBD1, which cannot be checked without DNA. This CDR3 has 14 amino acids. The CDR3 loop is CASSPGHLNTEAFF.

V is TRBV12-3 or TRBV12-4 and J is TRBJ2-7; TCRdb outputs TRBD2, but without DNA this stays unchecked. This CDR3 has 14 residues. CDR3 sequence reads: CASTSGRVTYEQYF.

The chain is built from TRBV7-8 and TRBJ2-3; TCRdb selects TRBD1, and the lack of DNA leaves this call unchecked. This CDR3 has 15 amino acids. Germline-derived CDR1 and CDR2 are SGHVS and FQNEAQ. CDR3 sequence reads: CASSSSGATTDTQYF.

This chain links TRBV12-3 or TRBV12-4 with TRBJ1-2; TCRdb's D call, TRBD1, is unchecked because there is no DNA. The CDR3 extends over 15 amino acids. The CDR3 region is CASSFVGAQQGGYTF.

V is TRBV5-1 and J is TRBJ2-1; TCRdb returns TRBD2, unconfirmable since there is no DNA. Germline V lookup: CDR1 SGHRS, CDR2 YFSETQ. The CDR3 loop spans 16 amino acids. CDR3 loop: CASSLARGGRLDEQFF.

The rearrangement links TRBV7-3 to TRBJ2-1. The CDR3 contains 15 residues. Germline-derived CDR1 and CDR2 are SGHTA and FQGTGA. The CDR3 loop reads CASSARPGPYGEQFF.

The chain is built from TRBV20-1 and TRBJ2-7; TCRdb names TRBD2, which stays unverified in the absence of DNA. Germline V gene data show CDR1 as DFQATT and CDR2 as SNEGSKA (reference sequence). This CDR3 contains 19 residues. The CDR3 loop is CSARDSSGSLGARPYEQYF.

The rearrangement joins TRBV12-3 or TRBV12-4 to TRBJ2-2. The CDR3 spans 13 residues. CDR3 region: CAQQRANTGELFF.

The chain couples TRBV28 to TRBJ2-7; checking the TCRdb D call of TRBD1 is not possible without DNA. The germline V gene has CDR1 MDHEN and CDR2 SYDVKM. The CDR3 contains 14 residues. Here the CDR3 reads CASSPEQGAKRPYF.

The rearrangement uses TRBV7-2 and TRBJ1-6. This CDR3 comprises 15 residues. Germline values: CDR1 SGHTA, CDR2 FQGNSA. The CDR3 reads CASSEGDWSFSPLHF.

The J gene is TRBJ2-4, the V gene TRBV4-2; TCRdb outputs TRBD2, but without DNA this stays unchecked. CDR1 and CDR2 (germline): LGHNA, YNFKEQ. The CDR3 covers 18 residues. CDR3 protein: CASSQESGSMYAKNIQYF.

The CDR3 is CASSRDTGENTEAFF. The V and J genes are TRBV4-3 and TRBJ1-1; the TCRdb D gene call, TRBD1, has no DNA to confirm it. The germline CDR1 and CDR2 sequences are LGHNA and YSLEER. This CDR3 contains 15 residues.

The chain links TRBV7-2 to TRBJ2-1; the TRBD1 assignment by TCRdb is unverifiable without DNA. This CDR3 region has 14 residues. Per germline, CDR1 SGHTA and CDR2 FQGNSA. Here the CDR3 reads CASTPEVGYNEQFF. Full variable domain (rest looked up from reference TRBV7-2 and TRBJ2-1): GAGVSQSPSNKVTEKGKDVELRCDPISGHTALYWYRQSLGQGLEFLIYFQGNSAPDKSGLPSDRFSAERTGGSVSTLTIQRTQQEDSAVYLCASTPEVGYNEQFFGPGTRLTVL.

The chain combines TRBV7-9 with TRBJ2-4. The germline V gene encodes CDR1 SEHNR and CDR2 FQNEAQ (reference sequence). This CDR3 contains 14 residues. CDR3 sequence: CASSLGIAKNIQYF. Full variable domain (outside the CDR3, taken from reference TRBV7-9 and TRBJ2-4): DTGVSQNPRHKITKRGQNVTFRCDPISEHNRLYWYRQTLGQGPEFLTYFQNEAQLEKSRLLSDRFSAERPKGSFSTLEIQRTEQGDSAMYLCASSLGIAKNIQYFGAGTRLSVL.

CDR3 loop: CASSPGRGGRNGSPLHF. The gene calls are TRBV11-2 and TRBJ1-6. Germline values: CDR1 SGHAT, CDR2 FQNNGV. CDR3 length: 17 amino acids.

The chain links TRBV11-2 to TRBJ2-1; the D call from TCRdb, TRBD2, cannot be confirmed without DNA. The CDR3 sequence is 17 residues long. Germline values: CDR1 SGHAT, CDR2 FQNNGV. CDR3: CASSSIGPSGKRNEQFF.

This sequence joins TRBV27 and TRBJ1-2; TCRdb gives TRBD1 as the D gene, but with no DNA this cannot be confirmed. The CDR3 is 13 residues long. CDR1 MNHEY and CDR2 SMNVEV come from the germline V gene (reference sequence). The CDR3 loop is CASSLQGDYGYTF.

The V call is TRBV9, the J call TRBJ2-2; without DNA, the TCRdb call of TRBD1 cannot be checked. CDR1 SGDLS and CDR2 YYNGEE come from the germline V gene. The CDR3 totals 17 residues. CDR3 loop: CASSVDGTGSNTGELFF.

J is TRBJ2-1 and V is TRBV12-5; the D call from TCRdb, TRBD1, cannot be confirmed without DNA. The germline V gene encodes CDR1 LGHNT and CDR2 FRNRAP. The CDR3 is 16 residues long. The CDR3 here is CASGLIPGPPSNEQFF.